Listed here are 2 T cell receptor beta chains from one sample, sequenced in a study of radiotherapy plus CTLA-4 blockade in lung cancer. The protocol was immunoSEQ multiplex PCR, while the TCRdb copy is restricted to in-frame clones and leaves out a portion. The repertoire holds 35,000 to 55,000 clones, with around 77% as singletons. The input for sequencing was peripheral blood, taken from a patient treated with radiotherapy plus ipilimumab. The receptors here all came from a human donor with non-small cell lung cancer whose response to radiotherapy plus ipilimumab could not be evaluated.

This clone was recorded only once. J is TRBJ2-5 and V is TRBV19; 8 bases fit TRBD1. Germline assignment: CDR1 LNHDA and CDR2 SQIVND (reference sequence). CDR3 size: 17 residues. V trimming: 3 bases; J trimming: 1 base; junction bases outside the gene matches: 10. The CDR3 DNA reads as TGTGCCAGTAGTATTTACGCCGGGACAGGAGTCCAAGAGACCCAGTACTTC. This sequence encodes CASSIYAGTGVQETQYF.

The gene calls are TRBV5-5 and TRBJ1-2; 9 nucleotides match TRBD1. The CDR3 has 15 amino acids. J was trimmed by 7 bases and V by 2 bases; bases with no gene match: 9. Germline V lookup: CDR1 SGHKS, CDR2 YYEKEE (reference sequence). Written as DNA, the CDR3 is TGTGCCAGCAGCTTCGGGACAGGGATTTTGGGTGGCTACACCTTC. This translates into CASSFGTGILGGYTF.